This is a list of T cell receptor beta chains from one sample in a study of neoadjuvant anti-PD-1 for oral cavity cancer. Repertoires were generated with immunoSEQ multiplex PCR, while TCRdb's copy carries only in-frame clones and drops some. Of roughly 13,000 clones in the sample, 65% to 80% were seen once. This specimen consisted of PBMCs, obtained after nivolumab (anti-PD-1) treatment. The receptors here all came from a person between 40 and 85 years old with oral cavity squamous cell carcinoma. CDR3s include the opening cysteine and the closing phenylalanine or tryptophan. The D gene is left open where the match is weak. Size is omitted from some rows. Given values are once, few, many or a class for expanded clones.

D gene: TRBD1
J gene: TRBJ1-1
V gene: TRBV19
clone size: .
CDR3 protein: CASRRTGLNTEAFF
CDR3 DNA: TGTGCCAGTAGAAGGACAGGGTTGAACACTGAAGCTTTCTTT

D gene: TRBD1
J gene: TRBJ2-7
V gene: TRBV28
clone size: .
CDR3 protein: CASSPLGQGVTQGYEQYF
CDR3 DNA: TGTGCCAGCAGCCCCTTGGGACAGGGAGTGACTCAAGGCTACGAGCAGTACTTC

D gene: .
J gene: TRBJ2-5
V gene: TRBV7-9
clone size: .
CDR3 protein: CASSFRTGEETQYF
CDR3 DNA: TGTGCCAGCAGCTTCCGGACGGGAGAGGAGACCCAGTACTTC

D gene: TRBD1
J gene: TRBJ2-7
V gene: TRBV7-8
clone size: .
CDR3 protein: CASSFSGAGGNEQYF
CDR3 DNA: TGTGCCAGCAGCTTCAGCGGAGCAGGGGGCAACGAGCAGTACTTC

D gene: .
J gene: TRBJ1-1
V gene: TRBV10-3
clone size: .
CDR3 protein: CAIRAVNTEAFF
CDR3 DNA: TGTGCCATTCGAGCCGTGAACACTGAAGCTTTCTTT

D gene: TRBD2
J gene: TRBJ2-5
V gene: TRBV4-1
clone size: .
CDR3 protein: CASSPLVTQRGGRSRETQYF
CDR3 DNA: TGCGCCAGCAGCCCCCTCGTAACTCAGCGGGGGGGCCGAAGTAGGGAGACCCAGTACTTC

D gene: .
J gene: TRBJ1-3
V gene: TRBV19
clone size: .
CDR3 protein: CASSPMGTQLKGNTIYF
CDR3 DNA: TGTGCCAGTAGCCCGATGGGTACCCAGTTGAAAGGAAACACCATATATTTT

D gene: TRBD2
J gene: TRBJ2-1
V gene: TRBV5-1
clone size: once
CDR3 protein: CASSHGGGPGSNEQFF
CDR3 DNA: TGCGCCAGCAGCCATGGGGGAGGGCCAGGGTCGAATGAGCAGTTCTTC

D gene: TRBD2
J gene: TRBJ2-1
V gene: TRBV14
clone size: few
CDR3 protein: CASSHLRGVYNEQFF
CDR3 DNA: TGTGCCAGCAGCCACCTGCGGGGGGTGTACAATGAGCAGTTCTTC

D gene: .
J gene: TRBJ1-1
V gene: TRBV15
clone size: .
CDR3 protein: CATSRVGGNTEAFF
CDR3 DNA: TGTGCCACCAGCAGAGTCGGGGGGAACACTGAAGCTTTCTTT

D gene: .
J gene: TRBJ2-5
V gene: TRBV11-1
clone size: .
CDR3 protein: CASNQQGSQETQYF
CDR3 DNA: TGTGCCAGCAACCAGCAGGGATCCCAAGAGACCCAGTACTTC

D gene: TRBD2
J gene: TRBJ2-7
V gene: TRBV27
clone size: .
CDR3 protein: CASRLAESYEQYF
CDR3 DNA: TGTGCCAGCAGACTAGCGGAGAGTTACGAGCAGTACTTC

D gene: TRBD1
J gene: TRBJ2-7
V gene: TRBV7-9
clone size: few
CDR3 protein: CASSFSGQGYEQYF
CDR3 DNA: TGTGCCAGCAGCTTCTCGGGACAGGGATACGAGCAGTACTTC

D gene: .
J gene: TRBJ1-6
V gene: TRBV5-1
clone size: .
CDR3 protein: CASSLAGPHNSPLHF
CDR3 DNA: TGCGCCAGCAGCTTAGCCGGACCTCATAATTCACCCCTCCACTTT

D gene: TRBD2
J gene: TRBJ2-5
V gene: TRBV10-2
clone size: .
CDR3 protein: CASRNQSGRARETQYF
CDR3 DNA: TGCGCCAGCAGGAACCAAAGCGGGAGGGCGAGAGAGACCCAGTACTTC

D gene: .
J gene: TRBJ2-3
V gene: TRBV10-3
clone size: few
CDR3 protein: CAISELTLVHPQDTQYF
CDR3 DNA: TGTGCCATCAGTGAGCTCACTCTAGTCCACCCCCAGGATACGCAGTATTTT

D gene: TRBD1
J gene: TRBJ2-3
V gene: TRBV6-1
clone size: .
CDR3 protein: CASSTGTGTWDTQYF
CDR3 DNA: TGTGCCAGCTCGACCGGGACAGGGACATGGGATACGCAGTATTTT

D gene: .
J gene: TRBJ1-1
V gene: TRBV7-3
clone size: .
CDR3 protein: CASSLTRDRGTEAFF
CDR3 DNA: TGTGCCAGCAGCTTAACCAGGGACCGCGGCACTGAAGCTTTCTTT

D gene: .
J gene: TRBJ1-4
V gene: TRBV6-6
clone size: once
CDR3 protein: CASSYGWGVDEKLFF
CDR3 DNA: TGTGCCAGCAGTTACGGTTGGGGAGTAGATGAAAAACTGTTTTTT

D gene: .
J gene: TRBJ1-1
V gene: TRBV30
clone size: once
CDR3 protein: CAWAPGAENTEAFF
CDR3 DNA: TGTGCCTGGGCCCCCGGGGCTGAGAACACTGAAGCTTTCTTT

D gene: .
J gene: TRBJ1-5
V gene: TRBV28
clone size: .
CDR3 protein: CASNLPGTGNQPQHF
CDR3 DNA: TGTGCCAGCAACCTACCCGGGACGGGGAATCAGCCCCAGCATTTT

D gene: TRBD1
J gene: TRBJ1-2
V gene: TRBV4-1
clone size: once
CDR3 protein: CASSQGDSYEGSYGYTF
CDR3 DNA: TGCGCCAGCAGCCAAGGGGACAGTTACGAAGGGAGCTATGGCTACACCTTC

D gene: .
J gene: TRBJ1-2
V gene: TRBV4-1
clone size: few
CDR3 protein: CASSQEGTIYGYTF
CDR3 DNA: TGCGCCAGCAGCCAAGAGGGAACAATCTATGGCTACACCTTC